This section outlines one T cell receptor beta chain sequence together with its context. Its antigen remains unknown. This sample was included in a study of T cell repertoires in cytomegalovirus infection. Via MiXCR, TCRdb re-called the reads, giving one row per CDR3 protein. The sample holds fewer than 1,000,000 distinct CDR3 sequences; approximately 30% are singletons and the top ten take around an eighth. The CDR3 is 14 residues long. Per germline, CDR1 ENHRY and CDR2 SYGVKD. V lost 6 bases and J lost 5; bases outside the gene matches: 9. The sequence was obtained from a human donor in good health (CMV status not recorded). Some clones in this sample may be carry-over from other donors' samples. The input for sequencing was cultured CD8+ T cells from PBMCs, taken from culture after CMV antigen stimulation. This chain uses TRBV10-3 with TRBJ1-2, with 7 bases aligning to TRBD1. CDR3 in amino acids: CAIRPPGQSYGYTF. In nucleotides, the CDR3 is TGTGCCATCAGGCCCCCGGGACAGTCTTATGGCTACACCTTC.